The clone carrying this TCR beta chain was observed many times. The data were taken from a study of response to subunit inactivated influenza vaccine. TCRdb recomputed calls from the RT-PCR reads with MiXCR, one row per CDR3 protein. The sample lists 500,000 to 600,000 distinct CDR3 sequences, about 11% occurring once. The germline V and J ends were trimmed by 5 bases and 7 bases, with 15 bases remaining between them. CDR3 length: 15 residues. Germline CDR1 is SGHTA and CDR2 is FQGNSA. Another study also made use of these data, one on T cells expressing NK-cell markers. From that second work: UMIs accompanied the 5'RACE template switching by which TCR beta cDNA was made. Among eight sequenced donors, seven carried HCMV seropositivity while one was seronegative. The share of CD8+ T cells held by dominant NKG2C+ clonotypes was about 1.0-7.5% in six donors.

This clonotype was obtained from a man aged 45-65 years who received an inactivated influenza vaccine. The gene calls are TRBV7-2 and TRBJ1-6; D gene unclear. Here the sequenced sample was PBMCs from blood, taken on the day of vaccination. The CDR3 here is CASSPSRVSNSPLHF. The CDR3 DNA follows: TGTGCCAGCAGCCCTAGTCGGGTATCGAATTCACCCCTCCACTTT.